The 18 T cell receptor beta chains below come from one sample, sequenced in a study of CD8+CD57+ T cells in acquired aplastic anemia. Genomic DNA, serving as template, underwent TCR beta VDJ and CDR3 profiling. TCRdb redid the calling of the reads with MiXCR, one entry per CDR3 protein. The sample contains roughly 190,000 distinct CDR3 sequences, approximately 50% of which appear only once. Patients who underwent sequencing had shown CD8+CD57+ cell expansion by flow cytometry. Sequencing was performed on sorted CD4+, CD8+, or CD8+CD57+ T cells (not recorded which) from PBMCs. All receptors come from a human donor with aplastic anemia.

This clonotype appeared many times. The V call is TRBV7-2, the J call TRBJ1-1; TRBD1 might be the D (6 bases). With 5 bases removed from V and 5 bases from J, the gap between germline ends came to 21 bases. In germline, CDR1 is SGHTA, CDR2 FQGNSA. This CDR3 has 16 amino acids. CDR3 sequence reads: CASSLGQYSLLTEAFF. DNA of the CDR3: TGTGCCAGCAGCCTCGGACAGTATTCTCTACTGACTGAAGCTTTCTTT.

The chain joins TRBV2 to TRBJ1-5, with 9 bases identical to TRBD1. The CDR3 length is 15 residues. V lost 5 bases and J lost 6; bases outside the gene matches: 8. Germline V lookup: CDR1 SNHLY, CDR2 FYNNEI. CDR3 region: CASSLRGQGFQPQHF. For the CDR3, the DNA is TGTGCCAGCAGTTTAAGGGGACAGGGTTTTCAGCCCCAGCATTTT.

Many counts were recorded for this clonotype. The rearrangement links TRBV5-1 to TRBJ1-1, with 7 positions matching TRBD1. This CDR3 spans 15 amino acids. Trimming cost V 4 bases and J 2 bases; bases outside gene matches: 8. Per the germline V gene, CDR1 is SGHRS and CDR2 is YFSETQ. The CDR3 DNA follows: TGCGCCAGCAGCCACCGGACAGGCTTAAACACTGAAGCTTTCTTT. It yields the protein CASSHRTGLNTEAFF. Looking up the rest from reference TRBV5-1 and TRBJ1-1 gives the full variable domain: KAGVTQTPRYLIKTRGQQVTLSCSPISGHRSVSWYQQTPGQGLQFLFEYFSETQRNKGNFPGRFSGRQFSNSRSEMNVSTLELGDSALYLCASSHRTGLNTEAFFGQGTRLTVV.

The table lists this clonotype with many counts. J is TRBJ1-6 and V is TRBV5-8; D is possibly TRBD1 (6 bases). This CDR3 has 15 residues. V was cut by 2 bases and J by 5 bases, with 11 bases left in between. Germline CDR1 reads SGHTS; CDR2 reads YDEGEE. CDR3 DNA sequence: TGTGCCAGCAGCTTCGGATCAGGGGATAATTCACCCCTCCACTTT. Translation: CASSFGSGDNSPLHF.

This clonotype was observed once. The V gene is TRBV29-1, the J gene TRBJ2-5; 9 nucleotides agree with TRBD1. From germline, CDR1 is SQVTM and CDR2 ANQGSEA. The CDR3 covers 13 residues. CDR3 amino acids: CSHTGGSQETQYF. The DNA for the CDR3 is TGCAGTCATACAGGGGGCTCGCAAGAGACCCAGTACTTC. Based on the CDR3 plus reference TRBV29-1 and TRBJ2-5, the full variable domain is SAVISQKPSRDICQRGTSLTIQCQVDSQVTMMFWYRQQPGQSLTLIATANQGSEATYESGFVIDKFPISRPNLTFSTLTVSNMSPEDSSIYLCSHTGGSQETQYFGPGTRLLVL.

This clonotype was seen ten or more times. The chain links TRBV9 to TRBJ2-7; D is unclear. Germline assignment: CDR1 SGDLS and CDR2 YYNGEE. V lost 0 bases, J lost 0 bases, and 7 bases lay in between. This CDR3 has 14 amino acids. The CDR3 here is CASSVGPSSYEQYF. CDR3 nucleotide sequence: TGTGCCAGCAGCGTAGGACCGAGCTCCTACGAGCAGTACTTC.

This clonotype was recorded many times. J is TRBJ1-5 and V is TRBV2, with a tentative D call TRBD1 (6 bases). Germline values: CDR1 SNHLY, CDR2 FYNNEI. V was trimmed by 7 bases and J by 3 bases, leaving 10 bases between them. The CDR3 consists of 13 residues. CDR3 loop: CASTGASNQPQHF. The CDR3 region has the DNA TGTGCCAGCACAGGGGCCTCCAATCAGCCCCAGCATTTT.

On this clonotype: This may come from a read error, since a much larger clone is one base off. Here the CDR3 omits its conserved ending phenylalanine or tryptophan, so a read error is the likely source. The rearrangement uses TRBV9 and TRBJ2-1; TRBD2 aligns across 11 bases. After removal of 2 bases from V and 3 bases from J, the junction contained 4 bases not matched to a gene. Per germline, CDR1 SGDLS and CDR2 YYNGEE. The CDR3 totals 16 residues. The CDR3 sequence: CASSVTSGRSYNEQFS. Here the CDR3 DNA reads TGTGCCAGCAGCGTTACTAGCGGGAGAAGCTACAATGAGCAGTTCTCC.

This chain connects TRBV10-3 to TRBJ1-2; no firm D call. The CDR3 spans 12 residues. With 9 bases removed from V and 8 bases from J, the gap between germline ends came to 16 bases. Germline V CDR1 and CDR2: ENHRY, SYGVKD. The DNA of the CDR3 is TGTGCCATTCGGATGTATGAGTTGGGCTACACCTTC. Translated, it gives CAIRMYELGYTF.

The chain has TRBV10-3 and TRBJ1-6; 9 bases fit TRBD1. Looked up from germline, CDR1 is ENHRY and CDR2 is SYGVKD. The CDR3 length is 14 residues. With 3 bases clipped from V and 9 bases from J, the junction kept 3 bases outside the gene matches. Written as DNA, the CDR3 is TGTGCCATCAGTGAAGGGACAGGGATTTCACCCCTCCACTTT. As protein: CAISEGTGISPLHF.

In this sample, this clonotype turned up many times. The chain combines TRBV24-1 with TRBJ1-4; no firm D call. This CDR3 is 14 amino acids long. CDR1 is KGHDR and CDR2 is SFDVKD in the germline V gene. V lost 4 bases, J lost 6 bases, and 11 bases lay in between. The DNA for the CDR3 is TGTGCCACCAGTGACCCATCCGGGCATGAAAAACTGTTTTTT. It yields the protein CATSDPSGHEKLFF.

This clonotype has just one count. V is TRBV10-1 and J is TRBJ2-1; 7 nucleotides agree with TRBD2. With 3 bases clipped from V and 5 bases from J, the junction kept 7 bases outside the gene matches. Germline V CDR1 and CDR2: WNHNN, SYGVQD (reference sequence). The CDR3 contains 15 residues. CDR3: CASSDSGATDNEQFF. In DNA, the CDR3 is TGCGCCAGCAGTGACAGCGGGGCGACCGACAATGAGCAGTTCTTC.

This clonotype appeared many times. CDR3 DNA: TGTGCCAGCAGCGAGGCAGGATCGCCGGGCACTGAAGCTTTCTTT. Translating it yields CASSEAGSPGTEAFF. The chain is built from TRBV7-2 and TRBJ1-1; D is unclear. The V gene lost 5 bases and the J gene lost 4 bases, with 17 bases spanning the gap. The CDR3 is made up of 15 amino acids. Germline CDR1 is SGHTA and CDR2 is FQGNSA.

The chain links TRBV11-2 to TRBJ1-2, with D hard to call. The CDR3 has 17 residues. V was trimmed by 2 bases and J by 3 bases, leaving 19 bases between them. The V gene's germline CDR1 is SGHAT and CDR2 FQNNGV. This chain's CDR3 is CASSLWVFGGRDYGYTF. For the CDR3, the DNA is TGTGCCAGCAGCTTATGGGTATTCGGTGGAAGGGACTATGGCTACACCTTC.

The chain couples TRBV28 to TRBJ1-2; weak D call: TRBD1 (6 bases). Trimming left V 5 bases short and J 1 base short, with 14 bases between. The CDR3 is 15 amino acids. Looked up from germline, CDR1 is MDHEN and CDR2 is SYDVKM. CDR3 region: CASSPGQWINYGYTF. CDR3 coding DNA: TGTGCCAGCAGTCCCGGACAGTGGATTAACTATGGCTACACCTTC.

V gene TRBV6-2 or TRBV6-3 combines with J gene TRBJ2-7; D call uncertain. CDR1 and CDR2 (germline): MNHEY, SVGEGT. The CDR3 covers 13 residues. Trimming stripped 4 bases from V and 3 bases from J, with 10 bases between. For the CDR3, the DNA is TGTGCCAGCAGTTTATCTGCCTTCTACGAGCAGTACTTC. Encoded protein: CASSLSAFYEQYF.

As concerns this clonotype: A clone one base away is much larger, so this may be a read error. The chain joins TRBV5-1 to TRBJ1-3; D is possibly TRBD1 (5 bases). Germline CDR1 SGHRS, CDR2 YFSETQ. CDR3 length: 14 residues. Deletions cut 1 base from V and 4 bases from J, with 9 bases between. The CDR3 is CASSLPQGGNTIYF. CDR3 sequence (DNA): TGCGCCAGCAGCTTGCCGCAGGGAGGAAACACCATATATTTT.

The rearrangement links TRBV9 to TRBJ2-1, with D uncertain. The CDR3 extends over 17 amino acids. Germline lookup yields CDR1 SGDLS and CDR2 YYNGEE. V gave up 0 bases and J gave up 1 base, with 14 bases separating them. Written as DNA, the CDR3 is TGTGCCAGCAGCGTAGCTACGCTGGGGATTTCCTACAATGAGCAGTTCTTC. Residues: CASSVATLGISYNEQFF.